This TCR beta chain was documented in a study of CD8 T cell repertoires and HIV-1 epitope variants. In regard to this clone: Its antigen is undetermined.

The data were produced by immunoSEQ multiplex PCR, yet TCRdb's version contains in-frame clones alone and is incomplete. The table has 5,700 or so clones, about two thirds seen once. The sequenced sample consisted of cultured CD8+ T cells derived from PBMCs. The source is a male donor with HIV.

The CDR3 DNA reads as TGTGCCAGCAGTGACACGCTCTCCTACGAGCAGTACTTC. Translation gives CASSDTLSYEQYF. This chain links TRBV27 with TRBJ2-7; D is uncertain. Deletions cut 5 bases from V and 0 bases from J, with 8 bases between. The CDR3 totals 13 residues. Germline CDR1 and CDR2: MNHEY and SMNVEV (reference sequence).